This T cell receptor (beta chain) was observed in a study of blood T cells in healthy people across ages. Extractions gave at least 5.5 micrograms of total RNA per sample. Study observations and caveats: Long-lived donors carried more naive CD4+ cells and greater diversity than aged donors.

Germline values: CDR1 MNHEY, CDR2 SMNVEV (reference sequence). Trimming removed 1 base from V and 9 bases from J, with 16 bases in between. This CDR3 is 14 amino acids long. Turning to this clonotype: Its target is not known.

The authors ran a second PCR of roughly 6 to 12 cycles using a sample-barcoded 5' primer and a J-beta primer mix. TCRdb processed the 5' RACE reads anew with MiXCR; each CDR3 protein has one entry. In the table there are approximately 770,000 distinct CDR3 sequences, 58% of which are singletons. The sequence came from a man aged 25 to 45 in good health. Material: blood. J is TRBJ2-7 and V is TRBV27; D possibly matches TRBD1 or TRBD2 (5 bases each). The CDR3 coding sequence is TGTGCCAGCAGTTTATTCTTGGGGGTCAACGGGCAGTACTTC. This sequence encodes CASSLFLGVNGQYF.